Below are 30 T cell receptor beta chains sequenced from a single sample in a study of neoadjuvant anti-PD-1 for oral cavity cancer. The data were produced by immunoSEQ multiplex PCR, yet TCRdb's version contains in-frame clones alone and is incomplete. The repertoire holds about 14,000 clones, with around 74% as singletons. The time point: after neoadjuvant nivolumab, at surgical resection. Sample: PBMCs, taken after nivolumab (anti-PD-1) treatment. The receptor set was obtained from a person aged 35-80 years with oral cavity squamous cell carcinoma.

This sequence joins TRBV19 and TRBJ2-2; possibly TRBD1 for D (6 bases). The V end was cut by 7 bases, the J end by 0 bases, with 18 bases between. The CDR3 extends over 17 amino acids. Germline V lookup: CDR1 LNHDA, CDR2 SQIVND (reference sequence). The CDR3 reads CASKLTGTPSNTGELFF. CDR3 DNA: TGTGCCAGTAAACTAACCGGGACACCCTCGAACACCGGGGAGCTGTTTTTT. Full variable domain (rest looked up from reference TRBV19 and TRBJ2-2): DGGITQSPKYLFRKEGQNVTLSCEQNLNHDAMYWYRQDPGQGLRLIYYSQIVNDFQKGDIAEGYSVSREKKESFPLTVTSAQKNPTAFYLCASKLTGTPSNTGELFFGEGSRLTVL.

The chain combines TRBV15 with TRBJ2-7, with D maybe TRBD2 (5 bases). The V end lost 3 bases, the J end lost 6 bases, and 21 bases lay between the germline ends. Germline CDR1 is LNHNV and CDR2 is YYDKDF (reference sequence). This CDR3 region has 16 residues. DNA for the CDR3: TGTGCCACCAGCAGTGGGGTCGGCGGGCTACGGGGCGAGCAGTACTTC. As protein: CATSSGVGGLRGEQYF.

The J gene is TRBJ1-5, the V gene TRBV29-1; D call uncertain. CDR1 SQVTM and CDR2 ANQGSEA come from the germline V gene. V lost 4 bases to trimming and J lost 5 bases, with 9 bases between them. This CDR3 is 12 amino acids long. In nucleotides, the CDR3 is TGCAGCGTTGGCGTAGGTGATCAGCCCCAGCATTTT. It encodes CSVGVGDQPQHF.

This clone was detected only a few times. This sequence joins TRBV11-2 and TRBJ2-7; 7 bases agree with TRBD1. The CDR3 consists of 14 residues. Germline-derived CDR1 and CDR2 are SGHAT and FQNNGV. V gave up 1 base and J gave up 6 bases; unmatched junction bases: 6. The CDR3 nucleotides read TGTGCCAGCAGCTTAGGGCAGGGGGTCGTCGAGCAGTACTTC. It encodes CASSLGQGVVEQYF. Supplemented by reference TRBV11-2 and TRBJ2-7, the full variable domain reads EAGVAQSPRYKIIEKRQSVAFWCNPISGHATLYWYQQILGQGPKLLIQFQNNGVVDDSQLPKDRFSAERLKGVDSTLKIQPAKLEDSAVYLCASSLGQGVVEQYFGPGTRLTVT.

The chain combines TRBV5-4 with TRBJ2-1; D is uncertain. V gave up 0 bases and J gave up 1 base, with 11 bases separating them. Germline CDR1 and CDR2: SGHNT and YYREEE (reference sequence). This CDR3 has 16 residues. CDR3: CASSLAIGFSYNEQFF. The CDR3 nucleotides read TGTGCCAGCAGCTTGGCAATCGGATTTTCCTACAATGAGCAGTTCTTC.

CDR3 protein: CASRLTLGTEAFF. CDR3 bases: TGTGCCAGCAGGTTGACTTTGGGGACTGAAGCTTTCTTT. The V call is TRBV6-6, the J call TRBJ1-1; D call uncertain. V was clipped by 6 bases and J by 5 bases, with 13 bases between them. This CDR3 is 13 amino acids long. CDR1 is MNHNY and CDR2 is SVGAGI in the germline V gene (reference sequence).

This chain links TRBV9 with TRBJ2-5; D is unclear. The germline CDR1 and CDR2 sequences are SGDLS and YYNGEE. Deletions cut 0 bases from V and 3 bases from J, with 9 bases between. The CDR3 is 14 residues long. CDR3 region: CASSVALGKETQYF. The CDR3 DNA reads TGTGCCAGCAGCGTAGCTCTAGGAAAAGAGACCCAGTACTTC.

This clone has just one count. CDR3 residues: CASSQGERGPPNTGELFF. CDR3 DNA sequence: TGTGCCAGCAGCCAAGGCGAGCGGGGCCCGCCGAACACCGGGGAGCTGTTTTTT. The V and J genes are TRBV14 and TRBJ2-2; 7 nucleotides agree with TRBD2. The CDR3 loop spans 18 amino acids. After removal of 1 base from V and 0 bases from J, the junction contained 8 bases not matched to a gene. Germline lookup yields CDR1 SGHDN and CDR2 FVKESK.

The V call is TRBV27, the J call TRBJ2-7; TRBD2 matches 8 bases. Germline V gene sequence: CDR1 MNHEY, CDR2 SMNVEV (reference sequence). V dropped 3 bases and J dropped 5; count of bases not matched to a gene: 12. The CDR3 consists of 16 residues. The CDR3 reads CASSFTGFSGANEQYF. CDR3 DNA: TGTGCCAGCAGTTTTACAGGGTTTAGCGGGGCCAACGAGCAGTACTTC.

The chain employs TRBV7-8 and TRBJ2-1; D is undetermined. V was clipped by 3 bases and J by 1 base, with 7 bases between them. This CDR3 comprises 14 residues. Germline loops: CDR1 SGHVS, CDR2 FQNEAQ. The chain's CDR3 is CASSFDWSYNEQFF. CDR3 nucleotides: TGTGCCAGCAGCTTTGACTGGTCCTACAATGAGCAGTTCTTC.

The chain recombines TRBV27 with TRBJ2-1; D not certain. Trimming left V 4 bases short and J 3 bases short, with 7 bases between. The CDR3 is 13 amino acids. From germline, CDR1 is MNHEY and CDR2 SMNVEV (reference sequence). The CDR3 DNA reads TGTGCCAGCAGTTCGTCAAACTACAATGAGCAGTTCTTC. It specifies CASSSSNYNEQFF.

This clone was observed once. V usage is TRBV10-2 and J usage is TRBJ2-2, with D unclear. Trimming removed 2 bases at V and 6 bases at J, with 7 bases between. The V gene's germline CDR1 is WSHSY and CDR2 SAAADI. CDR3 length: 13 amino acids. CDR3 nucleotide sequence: TGCGCCAGCAGTGAGGGCCGGGCCGGGGAGCTGTTTTTT. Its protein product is CASSEGRAGELFF.

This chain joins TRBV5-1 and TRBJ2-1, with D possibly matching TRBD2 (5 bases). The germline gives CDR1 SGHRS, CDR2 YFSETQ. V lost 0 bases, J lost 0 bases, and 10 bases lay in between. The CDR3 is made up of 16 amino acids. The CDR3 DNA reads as TGCGCCAGCAGCTTGGCCGTAGGGAGCTCCTACAATGAGCAGTTCTTC. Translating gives CASSLAVGSSYNEQFF.

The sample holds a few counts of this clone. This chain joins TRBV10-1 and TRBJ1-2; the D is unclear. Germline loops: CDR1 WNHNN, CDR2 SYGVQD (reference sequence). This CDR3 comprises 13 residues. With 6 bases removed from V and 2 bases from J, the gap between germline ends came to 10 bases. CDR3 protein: CASSPQINYGYTF. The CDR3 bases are TGCGCCAGCAGCCCACAAATAAACTATGGCTACACCTTC.

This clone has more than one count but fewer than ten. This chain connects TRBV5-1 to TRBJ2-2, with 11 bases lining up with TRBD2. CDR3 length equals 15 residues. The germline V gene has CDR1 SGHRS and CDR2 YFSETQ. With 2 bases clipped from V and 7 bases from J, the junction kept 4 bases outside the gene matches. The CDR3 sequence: CASSFGLAGGGELFF. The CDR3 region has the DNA TGCGCCAGCAGCTTTGGCCTAGCGGGAGGCGGGGAGCTGTTTTTT.

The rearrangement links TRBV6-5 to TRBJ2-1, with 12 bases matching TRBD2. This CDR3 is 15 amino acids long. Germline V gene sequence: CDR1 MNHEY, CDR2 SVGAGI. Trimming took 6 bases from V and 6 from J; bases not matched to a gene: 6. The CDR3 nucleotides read TGTGCCAGCAGCCCGACTAGCGGGAGTGGCAATGAGCAGTTCTTC. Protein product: CASSPTSGSGNEQFF.

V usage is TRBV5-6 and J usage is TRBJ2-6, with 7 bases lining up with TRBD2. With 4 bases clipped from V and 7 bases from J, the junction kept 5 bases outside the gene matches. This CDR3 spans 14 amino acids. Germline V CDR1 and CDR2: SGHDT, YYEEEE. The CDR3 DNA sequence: TGTGCCAGCAGCCGTCCGGGAGGAGCCAACGTCCTGACTTTC. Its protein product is CASSRPGGANVLTF. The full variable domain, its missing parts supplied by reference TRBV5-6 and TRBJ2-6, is DAGVTQSPTHLIKTRGQQVTLRCSPKSGHDTVSWYQQALGQGPQFIFQYYEEEERQRGNFPDRFSGHQFPNYSSELNVNALLLGDSALYLCASSRPGGANVLTFGAGSRLTVL.

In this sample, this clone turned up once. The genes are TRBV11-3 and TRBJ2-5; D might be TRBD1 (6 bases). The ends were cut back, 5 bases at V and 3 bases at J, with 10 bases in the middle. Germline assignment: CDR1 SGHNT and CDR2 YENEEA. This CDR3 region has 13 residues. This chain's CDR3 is CASSQGGKETQYF. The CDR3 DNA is TGTGCCAGCAGCCAAGGGGGTAAAGAGACCCAGTACTTC. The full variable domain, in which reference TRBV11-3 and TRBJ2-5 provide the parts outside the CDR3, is EAGVVQSPRYKIIEKKQPVAFWCNPISGHNTLYWYLQNLGQGPELLIRYENEEAVDDSQLPKDRFSAERLKGVDSTLKIQPAELGDSAVYLCASSQGGKETQYFGPGTRLLVL.

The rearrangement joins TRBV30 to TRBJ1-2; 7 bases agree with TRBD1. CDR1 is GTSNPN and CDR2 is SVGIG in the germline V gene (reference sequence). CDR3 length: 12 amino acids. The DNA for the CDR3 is TGTGCGATAGGGGGCCCTAACTATGGCTACACCTTC. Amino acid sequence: CAIGGPNYGYTF. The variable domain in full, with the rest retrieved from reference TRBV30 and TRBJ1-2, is SQTIHQWPATLVQPVGSPLSLECTVEGTSNPNLYWYRQAAGRGLQLLFYSVGIGQISSEVPQNLSASRPQDRQFILSSKKLLLSDSGFYLCAIGGPNYGYTFGSGTRLTVV.

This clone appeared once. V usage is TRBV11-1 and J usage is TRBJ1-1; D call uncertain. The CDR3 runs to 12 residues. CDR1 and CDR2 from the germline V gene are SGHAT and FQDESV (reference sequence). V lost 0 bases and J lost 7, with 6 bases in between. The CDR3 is CASSLAGGEAFF. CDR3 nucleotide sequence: TGTGCCAGCAGCTTAGCCGGAGGTGAAGCTTTCTTT.

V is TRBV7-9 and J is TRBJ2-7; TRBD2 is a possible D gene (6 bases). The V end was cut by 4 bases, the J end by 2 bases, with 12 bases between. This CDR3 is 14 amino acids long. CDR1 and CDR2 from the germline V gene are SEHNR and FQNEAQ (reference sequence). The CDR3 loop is CASSSRDFTYEQYF. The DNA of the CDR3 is TGTGCCAGCAGCTCCCGGGACTTTACCTACGAGCAGTACTTC.

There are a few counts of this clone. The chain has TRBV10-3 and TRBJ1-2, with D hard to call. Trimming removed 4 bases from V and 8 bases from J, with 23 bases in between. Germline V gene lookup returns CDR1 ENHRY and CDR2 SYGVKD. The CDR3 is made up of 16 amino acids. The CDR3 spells CAISANVGQSLGGYTF. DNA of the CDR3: TGTGCCATCAGTGCCAACGTAGGGCAGTCACTCGGGGGCTACACCTTC.

The CDR3 DNA is TGCGCCAGCAGCCGACAGGGGCTTACTGAAGCTTTCTTT. Its translation: CASSRQGLTEAFF. The genes are TRBV4-1 and TRBJ1-1, with 8 bases that match TRBD1. CDR1 MGHRA and CDR2 YSYEKL come from the germline V gene. J was trimmed by 5 bases and V by 4 bases; bases with no gene match: 3. This CDR3 contains 13 residues.

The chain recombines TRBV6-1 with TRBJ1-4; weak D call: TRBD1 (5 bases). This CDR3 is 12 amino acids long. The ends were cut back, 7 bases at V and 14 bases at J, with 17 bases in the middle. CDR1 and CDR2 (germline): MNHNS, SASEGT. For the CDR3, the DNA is TGTGCCAGCACCTCTCCGGCCTCAGGGCTGTTTTTT. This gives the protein CASTSPASGLFF.

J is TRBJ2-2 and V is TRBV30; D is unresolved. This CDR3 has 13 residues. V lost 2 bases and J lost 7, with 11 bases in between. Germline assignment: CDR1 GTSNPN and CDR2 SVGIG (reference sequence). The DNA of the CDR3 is TGTGCCTGGAGTTTTTCAGCGCTCGGGGAGCTGTTTTTT. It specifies CAWSFSALGELFF.

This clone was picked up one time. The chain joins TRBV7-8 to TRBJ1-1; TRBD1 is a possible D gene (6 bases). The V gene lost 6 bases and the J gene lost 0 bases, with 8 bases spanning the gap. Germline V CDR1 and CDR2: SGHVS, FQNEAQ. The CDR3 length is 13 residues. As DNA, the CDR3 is TGTGCCAGCAGAGGGGGGGTGAACACTGAAGCTTTCTTT. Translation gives CASRGGVNTEAFF.

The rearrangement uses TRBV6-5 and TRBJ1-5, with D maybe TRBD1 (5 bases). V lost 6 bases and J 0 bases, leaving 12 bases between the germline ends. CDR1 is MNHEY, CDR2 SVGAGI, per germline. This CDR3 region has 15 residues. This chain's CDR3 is CASRPDRHSNQPQHF. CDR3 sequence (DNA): TGTGCCAGCAGACCCGACAGACATAGCAATCAGCCCCAGCATTTT.

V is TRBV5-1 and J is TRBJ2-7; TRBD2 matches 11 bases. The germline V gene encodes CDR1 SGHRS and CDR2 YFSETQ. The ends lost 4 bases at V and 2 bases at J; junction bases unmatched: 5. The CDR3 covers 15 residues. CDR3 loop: CASSLTSGGTYEQYF. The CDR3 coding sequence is TGCGCCAGCAGCCTCACTAGCGGGGGAACCTACGAGCAGTACTTC.

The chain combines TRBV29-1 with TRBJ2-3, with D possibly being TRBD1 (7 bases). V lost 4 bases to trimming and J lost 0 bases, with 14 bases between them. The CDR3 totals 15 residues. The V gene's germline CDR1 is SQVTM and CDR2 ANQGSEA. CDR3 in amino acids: CSVGQGLSSTDTQYF. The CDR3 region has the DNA TGCAGCGTTGGACAGGGACTTTCTAGCACAGATACGCAGTATTTT.

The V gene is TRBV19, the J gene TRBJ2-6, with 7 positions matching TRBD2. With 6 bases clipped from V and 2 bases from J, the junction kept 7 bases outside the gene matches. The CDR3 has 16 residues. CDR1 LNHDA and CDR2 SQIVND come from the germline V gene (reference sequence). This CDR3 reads CASSPQSGTGANVLTF. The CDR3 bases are TGTGCCAGTAGCCCCCAAAGCGGGACTGGGGCCAACGTCCTGACTTTC.